These 11 T cell receptor beta chains share one sample of origin, sequenced in a study of OX40 agonist ivuxolimab in advanced cancers. The data were produced by immunoSEQ multiplex PCR, yet TCRdb's version contains in-frame clones alone and is incomplete. The table shows approximately 74,000 clones, with around 90% occurring only once. The starting material was CD4+ or CD8+ T cells sorted from blood, obtained in a trial of the OX40 agonist ivuxolimab. Source of these receptors: an adult with an advanced solid tumor such as melanoma, head and neck, liver or kidney cancer.

The rearrangement uses TRBV11-3 and TRBJ1-1; D may be TRBD1 (5 bases). V was pared by 4 bases and J by 7 bases, with 10 bases between. CDR3 size: 12 residues. Germline lookup yields CDR1 SGHNT and CDR2 YENEEA. CDR3 DNA: TGTGCCAGCAGCTCCGGGGGTAGTGAAGCTTTCTTT. This sequence encodes CASSSGGSEAFF. The full variable domain, in which reference TRBV11-3 and TRBJ1-1 provide the parts outside the CDR3, is EAGVVQSPRYKIIEKKQPVAFWCNPISGHNTLYWYLQNLGQGPELLIRYENEEAVDDSQLPKDRFSAERLKGVDSTLKIQPAELGDSAVYLCASSSGGSEAFFGQGTRLTVV.

The genes are TRBV27 and TRBJ1-1, with D maybe TRBD1 (6 bases). Trimming shortened V by 4 bases and J by 3 bases, and 9 bases separated the two germline ends. This CDR3 spans 13 amino acids. From germline, CDR1 is MNHEY and CDR2 SMNVEV (reference sequence). The CDR3 DNA reads as TGTGCCAGCAGTTCCACAGGGTACACTGAAGCTTTCTTT. This translates into CASSSTGYTEAFF.

This chain joins TRBV6-5 and TRBJ1-2; 8 bases fit TRBD1. J was trimmed by 8 bases and V by 5 bases; bases with no gene match: 10. CDR1 is MNHEY and CDR2 is SVGAGI in the germline V gene. This CDR3 comprises 14 residues. CDR3 coding DNA: TGTGCCAGCAGTACCGGACAGGGTAGTCAAGGCTACACCTTC. This gives the protein CASSTGQGSQGYTF.

The rearrangement uses TRBV9 and TRBJ2-5, with D perhaps matching TRBD1 or TRBD2 (5 bases each). The CDR3 is 15 residues long. V lost 4 bases, J lost 3 bases, and 16 bases lay in between. Germline V gene lookup returns CDR1 SGDLS and CDR2 YYNGEE. CDR3 sequence reads: CASSSEWGNEETQYF. As DNA, the CDR3 is TGTGCCAGCAGCTCAGAGTGGGGGAATGAAGAGACCCAGTACTTC. Drawing the rest from reference TRBV9 and TRBJ2-5, the complete variable domain is DSGVTQTPKHLITATGQRVTLRCSPRSGDLSVYWYQQSLDQGLQFLIQYYNGEERAKGNILERFSAQQFPDLHSELNLSSLELGDSALYFCASSSEWGNEETQYFGPGTRLLVL.

The CDR3 reads CASSQELGADEQYF. CDR3 DNA: TGTGCCAGCAGCCAAGAACTAGGGGCTGATGAGCAGTACTTC. The chain links TRBV4-2 to TRBJ2-7, with D perhaps assigned TRBD1 or TRBD2 (5 bases each). CDR3 length: 14 residues. Trimming stripped 0 bases from V and 7 bases from J, with 13 bases between. Germline V gene sequence: CDR1 LGHNA, CDR2 YNFKEQ.

J is TRBJ1-5 and V is TRBV19; D gene ambiguous. Germline values: CDR1 LNHDA, CDR2 SQIVND (reference sequence). The CDR3 extends over 15 amino acids. V was cut by 3 bases and J by 0 bases, with 9 bases left in between. The CDR3 bases are TGTGCCAGTAGTATGTCAAGATATAGCAATCAGCCCCAGCATTTT. Translation: CASSMSRYSNQPQHF. The whole variable domain, filled in from reference TRBV19 and TRBJ1-5, reads DGGITQSPKYLFRKEGQNVTLSCEQNLNHDAMYWYRQDPGQGLRLIYYSQIVNDFQKGDIAEGYSVSREKKESFPLTVTSAQKNPTAFYLCASSMSRYSNQPQHFGDGTRLSIL.

This chain joins TRBV7-6 and TRBJ1-1; D is uncertain. Trimming stripped 0 bases from V and 0 bases from J, with 11 bases between. The length of the CDR3 is 16 residues. Germline CDR1 reads SGHVS; CDR2 reads FNYEAQ. The CDR3 DNA reads TGTGCCAGCAGCTTAGCGGGATTCGGGATGAACACTGAAGCTTTCTTT. Translation: CASSLAGFGMNTEAFF.

This chain uses TRBV6-5 with TRBJ1-5; TRBD1 aligns across 7 bases. The CDR3 loop spans 15 amino acids. CDR1 is MNHEY, CDR2 SVGAGI, per germline. Germline trimming cut 6 bases from V and 6 bases from J; bases unmatched to any gene: 11. In DNA, the CDR3 is TGTGCCAGCAGGCCCGGGACAGTTACGGGTCAGCCCCAGCATTTT. It yields the protein CASRPGTVTGQPQHF.

The CDR3 region is CASSTDDRGIYGYTF. The CDR3 DNA reads as TGTGCCAGCAGCACGGACGACAGGGGGATATATGGCTACACCTTC. The V call is TRBV4-2, the J call TRBJ1-2; TRBD1 matches 9 bases. Germline V gene sequence: CDR1 LGHNA, CDR2 YNFKEQ. This CDR3 has 15 residues. Trimming at V came to 5 bases and at J to 5 bases, leaving 9 bases not matched to a gene.

The rearrangement links TRBV21-1 to TRBJ1-2. TRBV21-1 is tagged as a pseudogene. This CDR3 is built from 12 residues. The CDR3 nucleotides read TGTGCCAGCAGGCACTACAGGGAGGAGGGGCACTTC. Its translation: CASRHYREEGHF.

This clone has just a few counts. V and J are TRBV6-1 and TRBJ2-1; TRBD2 aligns across 9 bases. Germline CDR1 is MNHNS and CDR2 is SASEGT. CDR3 length: 15 residues. V gave up 8 bases and J gave up 8 bases; unmatched junction bases: 13. The CDR3: CASVEREASGHEQFF. Written as DNA, the CDR3 is TGTGCCAGCGTAGAGCGGGAGGCCTCGGGACATGAGCAGTTCTTC.